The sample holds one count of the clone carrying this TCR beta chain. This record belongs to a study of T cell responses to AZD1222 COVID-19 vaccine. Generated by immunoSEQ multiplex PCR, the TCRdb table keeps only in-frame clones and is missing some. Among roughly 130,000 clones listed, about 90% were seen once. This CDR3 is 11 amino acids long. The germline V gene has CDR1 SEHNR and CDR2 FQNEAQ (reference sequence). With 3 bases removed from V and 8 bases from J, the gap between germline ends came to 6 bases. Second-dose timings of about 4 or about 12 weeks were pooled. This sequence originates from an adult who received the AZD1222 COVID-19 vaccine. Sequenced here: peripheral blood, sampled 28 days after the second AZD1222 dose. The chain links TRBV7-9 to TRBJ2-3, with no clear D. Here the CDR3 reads CASSFMVTQYF. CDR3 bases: TGTGCCAGCAGCTTTATGGTTACGCAGTATTTT.